This T cell receptor beta chain was identified during a study of somatic mutations in cytotoxic T cells in rheumatoid arthritis. Study information: Blood samples of 30 to 35 ml were drawn from patients (in EDTA) right after diagnosis and before any treatment. Study-wide results and limits: Clonality measured in CD8+ T cells did not differ significantly between rheumatoid arthritis patients and age-matched healthy controls.

TCRdb's table, derived via immunoSEQ multiplex PCR, lists solely in-frame clones and lacks some. The sample comprises 15,000 to 20,000 clones, 70% to 85% of which are singletons, and roughly a fifth rests with the top ten. CDR1 MRHNA and CDR2 SNTAGT come from the germline V gene. The V and J ends lost 3 bases and 6 bases, in that order; junction bases with no gene match: 5. The CDR3 covers 13 residues. In its sample, this clone was seen a few times. Its antigen is currently unknown. The study pulled out CD4+ and CD8+ cells with positive magnetic bead selection and then checked their purity by flow cytometry.

The V gene is TRBV6-4, the J gene TRBJ2-7; 7 positions agree with TRBD1. Sequences were obtained from CD8+ T cells sorted from blood. The sequence was collected from an adult with rheumatoid arthritis. The CDR3 DNA reads as TGTGCCAGCAGTGAGGGGACAGAGGGCGAGCAGTACTTC. Encoded protein: CASSEGTEGEQYF.